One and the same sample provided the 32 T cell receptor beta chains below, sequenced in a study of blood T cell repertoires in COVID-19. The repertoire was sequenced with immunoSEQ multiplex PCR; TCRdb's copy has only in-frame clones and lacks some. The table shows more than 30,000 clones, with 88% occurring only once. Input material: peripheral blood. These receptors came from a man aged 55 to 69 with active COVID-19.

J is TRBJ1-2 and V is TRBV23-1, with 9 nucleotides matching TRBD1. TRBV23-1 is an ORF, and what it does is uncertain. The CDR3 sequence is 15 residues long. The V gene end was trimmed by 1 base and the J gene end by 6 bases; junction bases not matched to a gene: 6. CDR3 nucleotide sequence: TGCGCCAGCAGTCAATGCCGACAGGGGGGACATGGCTACACCTTC. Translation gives CASSQCRQGGHGYTF.

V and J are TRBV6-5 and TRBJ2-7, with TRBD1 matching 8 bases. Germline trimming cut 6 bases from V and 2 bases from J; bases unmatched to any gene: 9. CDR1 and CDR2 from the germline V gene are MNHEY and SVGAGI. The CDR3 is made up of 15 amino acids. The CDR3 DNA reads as TGTGCCAGCAGGGATCAGGGGGCCTTACCCTACGAGCAGTACTTC. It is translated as CASRDQGALPYEQYF.

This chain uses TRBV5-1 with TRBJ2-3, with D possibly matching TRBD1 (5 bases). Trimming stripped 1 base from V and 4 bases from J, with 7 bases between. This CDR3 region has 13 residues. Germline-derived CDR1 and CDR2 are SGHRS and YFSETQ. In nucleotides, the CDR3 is TGCGCCAGCAGCTTGACAGGACCAGATACGCAGTATTTT. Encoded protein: CASSLTGPDTQYF.

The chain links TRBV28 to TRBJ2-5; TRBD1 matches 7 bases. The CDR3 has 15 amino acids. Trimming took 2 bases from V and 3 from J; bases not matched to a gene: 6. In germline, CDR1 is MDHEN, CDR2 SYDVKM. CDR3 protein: CASSLTTGPEETQYF. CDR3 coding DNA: TGTGCCAGCAGTTTAACGACAGGGCCTGAAGAGACCCAGTACTTC.

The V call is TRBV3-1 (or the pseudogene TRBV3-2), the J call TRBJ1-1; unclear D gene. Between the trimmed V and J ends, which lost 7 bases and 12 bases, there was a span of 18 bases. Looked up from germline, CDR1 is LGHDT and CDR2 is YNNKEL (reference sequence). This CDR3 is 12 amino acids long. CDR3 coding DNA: TGTGCCAGCACCAGCACTCGTAGCAGAACTTTCTTT. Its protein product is CASTSTRSRTFF.

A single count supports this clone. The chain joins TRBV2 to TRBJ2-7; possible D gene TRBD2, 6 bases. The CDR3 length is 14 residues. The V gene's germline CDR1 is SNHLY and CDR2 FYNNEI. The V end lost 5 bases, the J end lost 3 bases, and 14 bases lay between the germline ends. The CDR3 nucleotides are TGTGCCAGCAGTCTCTCCGGGACTTTCTACGAGCAGTACTTC. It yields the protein CASSLSGTFYEQYF. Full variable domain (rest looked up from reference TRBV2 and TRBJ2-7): EPEVTQTPSHQVTQMGQEVILRCVPISNHLYFYWYRQILGQKVEFLVSFYNNEISEKSEIFDDQFSVERPDGSNFTLKIRSTKLEDSAMYFCASSLSGTFYEQYFGPGTRLTVT.

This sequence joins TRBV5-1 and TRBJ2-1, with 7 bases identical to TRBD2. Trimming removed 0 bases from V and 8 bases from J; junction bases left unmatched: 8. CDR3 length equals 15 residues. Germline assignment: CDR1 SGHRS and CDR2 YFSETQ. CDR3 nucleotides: TGCGCCAGCAGCTTGGGACTAGCATCGGGCGATGAGCAGTTCTTC. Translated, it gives CASSLGLASGDEQFF.

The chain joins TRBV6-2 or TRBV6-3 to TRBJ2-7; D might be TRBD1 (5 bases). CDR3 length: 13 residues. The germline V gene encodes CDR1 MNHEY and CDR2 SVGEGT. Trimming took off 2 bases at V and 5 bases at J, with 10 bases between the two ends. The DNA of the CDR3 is TGTGCCAGCAGTTACCAGGGCGATGACGAGCAGTACTTC. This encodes CASSYQGDDEQYF.

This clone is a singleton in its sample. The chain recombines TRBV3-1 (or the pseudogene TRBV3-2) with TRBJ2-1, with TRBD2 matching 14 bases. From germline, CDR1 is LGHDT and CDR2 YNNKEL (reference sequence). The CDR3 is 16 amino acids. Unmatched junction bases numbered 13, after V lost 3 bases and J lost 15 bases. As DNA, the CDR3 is TGTGCCAGCAGCCAGATCGGACTAGCGGGAGGCCCGGTGCGGTTCTTC. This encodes CASSQIGLAGGPVRFF.

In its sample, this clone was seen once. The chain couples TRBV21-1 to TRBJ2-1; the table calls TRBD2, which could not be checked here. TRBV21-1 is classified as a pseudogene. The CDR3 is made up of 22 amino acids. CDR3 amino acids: CASSNCIFFRTSTPRAHNEQFF. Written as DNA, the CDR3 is TGTGCCAGCAGCAATTGTATTTTTTTTAGGACTAGCACCCCAAGAGCCCACAATGAGCAGTTCTTC.

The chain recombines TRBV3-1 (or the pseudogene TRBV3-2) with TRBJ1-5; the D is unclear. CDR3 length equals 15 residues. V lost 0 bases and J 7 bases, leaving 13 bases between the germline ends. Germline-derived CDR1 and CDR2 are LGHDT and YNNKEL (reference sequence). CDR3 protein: CASSQDLGRGQPQHF. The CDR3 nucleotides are TGTGCCAGCAGCCAAGATTTAGGACGGGGACAGCCCCAGCATTTT.

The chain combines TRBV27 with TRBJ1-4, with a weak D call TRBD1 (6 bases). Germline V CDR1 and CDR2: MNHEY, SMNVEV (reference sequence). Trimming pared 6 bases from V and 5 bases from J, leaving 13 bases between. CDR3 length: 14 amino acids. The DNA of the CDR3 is TGTGCCAGCAGGATCACAGGGTCCAATGAAAAACTGTTTTTT. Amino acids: CASRITGSNEKLFF.

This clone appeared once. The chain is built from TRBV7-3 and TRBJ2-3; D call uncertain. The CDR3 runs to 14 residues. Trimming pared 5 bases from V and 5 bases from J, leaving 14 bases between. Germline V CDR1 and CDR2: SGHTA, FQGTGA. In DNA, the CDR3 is TGTGCCAGCAGCGCCTTAAAAGCCCTAGATACGCAGTATTTT. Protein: CASSALKALDTQYF.

CDR3 residues: CASSVGGLAKNIQYF. For the CDR3, the DNA is TGTGCCAGCAGCGTAGGGGGGCTAGCCAAAAACATTCAGTACTTC. The rearrangement uses TRBV9 and TRBJ2-4; D possibly corresponds to TRBD1 (6 bases). Trimming stripped 0 bases from V and 0 bases from J, with 7 bases between. Per the germline V gene, CDR1 is SGDLS and CDR2 is YYNGEE. This CDR3 contains 15 residues. The full variable domain, rest sourced from reference TRBV9 and TRBJ2-4, is DSGVTQTPKHLITATGQRVTLRCSPRSGDLSVYWYQQSLDQGLQFLIQYYNGEERAKGNILERFSAQQFPDLHSELNLSSLELGDSALYFCASSVGGLAKNIQYFGAGTRLSVL.

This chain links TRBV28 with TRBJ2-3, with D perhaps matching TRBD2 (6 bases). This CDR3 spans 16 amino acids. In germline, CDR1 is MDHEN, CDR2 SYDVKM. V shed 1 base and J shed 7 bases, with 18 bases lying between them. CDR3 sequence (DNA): TGTGCCAGCAGTTTATCTTCGGGGCGGGATCCCCATACGCAGTATTTT. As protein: CASSLSSGRDPHTQYF. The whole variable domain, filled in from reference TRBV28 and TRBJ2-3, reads DVKVTQSSRYLVKRTGEKVFLECVQDMDHENMFWYRQDPGLGLRLIYFSYDVKMKEKGDIPEGYSVSREKKERFSLILESASTNQTSMYLCASSLSSGRDPHTQYFGPGTRLTVL.

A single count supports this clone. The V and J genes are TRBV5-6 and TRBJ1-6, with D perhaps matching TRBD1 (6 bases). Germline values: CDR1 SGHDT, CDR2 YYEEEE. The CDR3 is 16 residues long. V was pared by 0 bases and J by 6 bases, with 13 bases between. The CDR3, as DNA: TGTGCCAGCAGCTTGGCCGACAGGTTCGGTAATTCACCCCTCCACTTT. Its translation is CASSLADRFGNSPLHF.

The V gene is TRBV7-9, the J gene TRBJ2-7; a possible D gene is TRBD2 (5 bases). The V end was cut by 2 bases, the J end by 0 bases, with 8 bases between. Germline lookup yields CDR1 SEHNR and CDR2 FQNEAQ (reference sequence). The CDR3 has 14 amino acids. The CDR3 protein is CASSLQAVSYEQYF. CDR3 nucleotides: TGTGCCAGCAGCTTACAAGCGGTCTCCTACGAGCAGTACTTC.

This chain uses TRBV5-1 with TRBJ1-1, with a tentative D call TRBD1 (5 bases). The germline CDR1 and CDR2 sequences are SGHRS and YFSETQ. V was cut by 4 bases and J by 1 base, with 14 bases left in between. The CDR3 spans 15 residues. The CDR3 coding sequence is TGCGCCAGCAGCCCGGATCCGGGGGGGAACACTGAAGCTTTCTTT. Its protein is CASSPDPGGNTEAFF. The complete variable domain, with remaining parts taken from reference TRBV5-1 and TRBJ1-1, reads KAGVTQTPRYLIKTRGQQVTLSCSPISGHRSVSWYQQTPGQGLQFLFEYFSETQRNKGNFPGRFSGRQFSNSRSEMNVSTLELGDSALYLCASSPDPGGNTEAFFGQGTRLTVV.

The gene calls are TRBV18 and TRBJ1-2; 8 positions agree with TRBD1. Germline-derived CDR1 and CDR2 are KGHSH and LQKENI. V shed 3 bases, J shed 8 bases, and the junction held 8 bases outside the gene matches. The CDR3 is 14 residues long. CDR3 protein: CASSPTGASRGYTF. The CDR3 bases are TGTGCCAGCTCACCGACAGGGGCTAGCCGCGGCTACACCTTC.

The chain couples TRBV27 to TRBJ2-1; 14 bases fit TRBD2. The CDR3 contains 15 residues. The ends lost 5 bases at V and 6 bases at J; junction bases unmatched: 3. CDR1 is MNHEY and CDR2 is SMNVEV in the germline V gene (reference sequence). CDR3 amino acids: CASSTGTSGSNEQFF. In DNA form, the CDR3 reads TGTGCCAGCAGTACCGGGACTAGCGGGAGCAATGAGCAGTTCTTC.

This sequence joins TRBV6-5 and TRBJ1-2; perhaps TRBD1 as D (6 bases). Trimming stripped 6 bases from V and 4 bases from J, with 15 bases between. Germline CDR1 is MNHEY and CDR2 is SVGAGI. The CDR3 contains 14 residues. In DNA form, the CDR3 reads TGTGCCAGCAGAACTACGGGACAAGTCTATGGCTACACCTTC. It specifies CASRTTGQVYGYTF.

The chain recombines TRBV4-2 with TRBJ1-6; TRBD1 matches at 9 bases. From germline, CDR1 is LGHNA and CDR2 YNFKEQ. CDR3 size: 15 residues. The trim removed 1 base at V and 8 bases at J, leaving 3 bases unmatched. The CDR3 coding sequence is TGTGCCAGCAGCCAAGGACAGGGGGTGGATTCACCCCTCCACTTT. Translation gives CASSQGQGVDSPLHF.

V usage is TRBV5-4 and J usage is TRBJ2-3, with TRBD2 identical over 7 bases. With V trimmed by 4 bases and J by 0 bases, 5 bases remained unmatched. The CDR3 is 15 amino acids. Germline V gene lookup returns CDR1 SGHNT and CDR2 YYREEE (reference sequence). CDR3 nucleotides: TGTGCCAGCAGCATTAGCGGGTTCAGCACAGATACGCAGTATTTT. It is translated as CASSISGFSTDTQYF.

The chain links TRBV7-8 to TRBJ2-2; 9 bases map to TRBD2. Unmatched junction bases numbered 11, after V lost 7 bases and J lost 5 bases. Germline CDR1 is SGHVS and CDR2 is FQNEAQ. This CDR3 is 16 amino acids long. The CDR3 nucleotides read TGTGCCAGCATCACAACTTTAGCGGGAGTAACCGGGGAGCTGTTTTTT. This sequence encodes CASITTLAGVTGELFF.

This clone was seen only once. CDR3 residues: CASSLMSADTGELFF. The CDR3 bases are TGCGCCAGCAGCTTGATGTCCGCGGACACCGGGGAGCTGTTTTTT. The chain has TRBV5-1 and TRBJ2-2; no clear D. V was clipped by 1 base and J by 3 bases, with 10 bases between them. Germline CDR1 SGHRS, CDR2 YFSETQ. This CDR3 is 15 amino acids long.

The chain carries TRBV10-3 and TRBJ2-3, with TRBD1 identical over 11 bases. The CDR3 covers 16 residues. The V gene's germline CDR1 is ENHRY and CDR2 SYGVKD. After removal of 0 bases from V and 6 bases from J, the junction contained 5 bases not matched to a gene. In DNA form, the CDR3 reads TGTGCCATCAGTGAGTCTGGACAGGGGGCGTTCGATACGCAGTATTTT. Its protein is CAISESGQGAFDTQYF.

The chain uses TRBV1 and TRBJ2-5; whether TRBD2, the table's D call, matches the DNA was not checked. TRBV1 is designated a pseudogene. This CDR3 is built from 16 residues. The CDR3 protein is CTSSQGRLAHKETQYF. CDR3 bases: TGCACCAGCAGCCAGGGGCGACTAGCGCATAAAGAGACCCAGTACTTC.

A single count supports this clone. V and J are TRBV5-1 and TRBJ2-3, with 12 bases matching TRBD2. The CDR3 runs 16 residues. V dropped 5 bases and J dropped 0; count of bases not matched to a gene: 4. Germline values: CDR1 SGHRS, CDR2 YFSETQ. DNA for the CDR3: TGCGCCAGCAGTCCAGGACTAGCGGGGAGCACAGATACGCAGTATTTT. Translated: CASSPGLAGSTDTQYF.

The CDR3 loop is CASSSLSRTSGNYNEQFF. CDR3 DNA sequence: TGTGCCAGCAGCTCCCTATCTCGGACTAGCGGAAACTACAATGAGCAGTTCTTC. The chain employs TRBV7-3 and TRBJ2-1, with 10 bases lining up with TRBD2. The ends lost 4 bases at V and 3 bases at J; junction bases unmatched: 12. Germline V gene data show CDR1 as SGHTA and CDR2 as FQGTGA. CDR3 size: 18 residues.

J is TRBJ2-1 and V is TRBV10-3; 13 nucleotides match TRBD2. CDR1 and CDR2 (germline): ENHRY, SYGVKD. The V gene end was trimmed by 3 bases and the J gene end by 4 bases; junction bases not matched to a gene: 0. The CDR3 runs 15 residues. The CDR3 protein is CAISELAGGYNEQFF. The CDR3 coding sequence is TGTGCCATCAGTGAACTAGCGGGAGGGTACAATGAGCAGTTCTTC.

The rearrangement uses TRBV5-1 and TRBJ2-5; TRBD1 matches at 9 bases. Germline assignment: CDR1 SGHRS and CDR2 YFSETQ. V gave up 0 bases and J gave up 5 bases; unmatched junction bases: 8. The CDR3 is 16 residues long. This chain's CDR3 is CASSLAGTGWRETQYF. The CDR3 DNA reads TGCGCCAGCAGCTTGGCCGGGACAGGGTGGAGGGAGACCCAGTACTTC.

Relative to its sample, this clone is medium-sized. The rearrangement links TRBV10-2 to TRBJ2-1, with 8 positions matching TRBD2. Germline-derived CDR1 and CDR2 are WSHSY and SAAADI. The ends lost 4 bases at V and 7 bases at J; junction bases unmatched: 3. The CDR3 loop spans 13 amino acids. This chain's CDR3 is CASSGTSQNEQFF. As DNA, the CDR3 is TGCGCCAGCAGTGGGACTAGCCAGAATGAGCAGTTCTTC.